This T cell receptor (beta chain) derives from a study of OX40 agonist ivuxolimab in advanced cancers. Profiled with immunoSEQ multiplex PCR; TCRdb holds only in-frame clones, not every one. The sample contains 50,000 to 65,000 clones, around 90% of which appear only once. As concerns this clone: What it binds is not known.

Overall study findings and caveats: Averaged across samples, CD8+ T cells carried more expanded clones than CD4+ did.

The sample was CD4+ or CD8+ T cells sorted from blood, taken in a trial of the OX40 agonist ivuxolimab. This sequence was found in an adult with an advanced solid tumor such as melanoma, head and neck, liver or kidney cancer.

The DNA of the CDR3 is TGTGCCAGCAGCTCCTACGGGGGGAGTACCTACGAGCAGTACTTC. This sequence encodes CASSSYGGSTYEQYF. This chain uses TRBV5-4 with TRBJ2-7; 7 positions match TRBD2. This CDR3 has 15 residues. Germline V gene lookup returns CDR1 SGHNT and CDR2 YYREEE (reference sequence). J was trimmed by 2 bases and V by 3 bases; bases with no gene match: 8. The whole variable domain, filled in from reference TRBV5-4 and TRBJ2-7, reads ETGVTQSPTHLIKTRGQQVTLRCSSQSGHNTVSWYQQALGQGPQFIFQYYREEENGRGNFPPRFSGLQFPNYSSELNVNALELDDSALYLCASSSYGGSTYEQYFGPGTRLTVT.